This TCR beta chain was identified during a study of cytomegalovirus exposure and HLA in healthy donors. Germline CDR1 reads MNHEY; CDR2 reads SVGAGI. V was pared by 5 bases and J by 2 bases, with 12 bases between. This CDR3 is 14 amino acids long. Researchers ran the PCR with 60 Vbeta and 13 Jbeta primers. Sequenced by immunoSEQ multiplex PCR; TCRdb stores in-frame clones only, minus some. The sample contains approximately 220,000 clones, less than 85% of which appear only once. The sequenced sample was PBMCs. The receptor's source is a girl aged 2-10 years in good health and CMV-seronegative. The V call is TRBV6-5, the J call TRBJ1-2, with TRBD1 as a possible D gene (6 bases). CDR3 amino acids: CASSQQGPNYGYTF. The DNA for the CDR3 is TGTGCCAGCAGTCAACAGGGACCCAACTATGGCTACACCTTC.